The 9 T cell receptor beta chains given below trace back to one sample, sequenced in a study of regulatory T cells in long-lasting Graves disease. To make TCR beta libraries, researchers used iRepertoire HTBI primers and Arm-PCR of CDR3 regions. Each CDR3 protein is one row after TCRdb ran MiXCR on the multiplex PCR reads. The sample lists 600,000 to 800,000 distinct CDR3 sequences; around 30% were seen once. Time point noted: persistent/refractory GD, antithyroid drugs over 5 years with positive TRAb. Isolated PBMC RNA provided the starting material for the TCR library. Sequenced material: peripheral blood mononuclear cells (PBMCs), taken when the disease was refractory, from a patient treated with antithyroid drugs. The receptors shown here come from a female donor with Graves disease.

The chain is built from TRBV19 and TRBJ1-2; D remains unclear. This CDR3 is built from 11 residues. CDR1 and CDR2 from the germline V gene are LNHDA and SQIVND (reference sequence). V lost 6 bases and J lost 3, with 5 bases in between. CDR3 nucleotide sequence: TGTGCCAGTAGAAGTCACTATGGCTACACCTTC. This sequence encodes CASRSHYGYTF.

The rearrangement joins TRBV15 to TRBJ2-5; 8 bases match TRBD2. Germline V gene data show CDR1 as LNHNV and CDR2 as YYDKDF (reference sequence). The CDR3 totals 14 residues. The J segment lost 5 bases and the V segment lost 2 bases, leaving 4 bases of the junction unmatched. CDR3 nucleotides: TGTGCCACCAGCAGACCCGGGGGGGGGGAGACCCAGTACTTC. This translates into CATSRPGGGETQYF.

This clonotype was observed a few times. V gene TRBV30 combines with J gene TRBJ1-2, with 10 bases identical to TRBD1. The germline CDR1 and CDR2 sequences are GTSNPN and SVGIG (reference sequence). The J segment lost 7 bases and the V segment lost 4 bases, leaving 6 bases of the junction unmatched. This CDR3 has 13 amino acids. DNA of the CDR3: TGTGCCTGGATCAATCGGGACAGGGGTGGCTACACCTTC. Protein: CAWINRDRGGYTF. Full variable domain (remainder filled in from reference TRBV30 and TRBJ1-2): SQTIHQWPATLVQPVGSPLSLECTVEGTSNPNLYWYRQAAGRGLQLLFYSVGIGQISSEVPQNLSASRPQDRQFILSSKKLLLSDSGFYLCAWINRDRGGYTFGSGTRLTVV.

The CDR3 nucleotides read TGCGCCAGCAGCCAGGGACAGGGGACAATGACTGAAGCTTTCTTT. It encodes CASSQGQGTMTEAFF. J is TRBJ1-1 and V is TRBV5-1; 10 bases map to TRBD1. The ends lost 4 bases at V and 5 bases at J; junction bases unmatched: 8. CDR3 length: 15 residues. CDR1 and CDR2 from the germline V gene are SGHRS and YFSETQ.

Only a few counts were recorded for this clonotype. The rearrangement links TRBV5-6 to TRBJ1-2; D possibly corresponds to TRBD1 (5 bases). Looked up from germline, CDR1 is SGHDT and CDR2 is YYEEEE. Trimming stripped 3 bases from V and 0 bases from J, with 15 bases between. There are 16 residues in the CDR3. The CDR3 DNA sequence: TGTGCCAGCAGCTCGGAGCGCTCGGGGGCTAACTATGGCTACACCTTC. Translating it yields CASSSERSGANYGYTF.

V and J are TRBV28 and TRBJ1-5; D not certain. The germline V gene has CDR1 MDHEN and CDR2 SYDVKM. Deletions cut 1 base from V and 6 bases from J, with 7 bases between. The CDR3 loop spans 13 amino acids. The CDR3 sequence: CASSLFPVQPQHF. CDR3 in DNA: TGTGCCAGCAGTTTATTCCCCGTTCAGCCCCAGCATTTT.

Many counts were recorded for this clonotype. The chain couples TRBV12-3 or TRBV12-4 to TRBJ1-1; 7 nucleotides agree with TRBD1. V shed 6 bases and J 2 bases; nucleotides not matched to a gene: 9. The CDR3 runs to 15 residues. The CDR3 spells CASRNGQVKNTEAFF. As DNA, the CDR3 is TGTGCCAGCAGGAATGGACAGGTCAAAAACACTGAAGCTTTCTTT.

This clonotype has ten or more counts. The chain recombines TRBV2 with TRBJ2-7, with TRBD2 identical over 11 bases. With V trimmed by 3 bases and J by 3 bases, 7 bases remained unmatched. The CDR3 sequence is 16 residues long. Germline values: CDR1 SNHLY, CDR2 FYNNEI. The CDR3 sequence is CASSDPGTSGIYEQYF. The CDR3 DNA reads TGTGCCAGCAGTGACCCCGGGACTAGCGGAATCTACGAGCAGTACTTC.

The DNA for the CDR3 is TGTGCCAGCAGCCAAGACCTTTTCAATCATGAGCAGTTCTTC. Amino acids: CASSQDLFNHEQFF. The rearrangement joins TRBV14 to TRBJ2-1; D gene unclear. The CDR3 totals 14 residues. Germline V gene data show CDR1 as SGHDN and CDR2 as FVKESK. The germline V and J ends were trimmed by 0 bases and 8 bases, with 11 bases remaining between them.